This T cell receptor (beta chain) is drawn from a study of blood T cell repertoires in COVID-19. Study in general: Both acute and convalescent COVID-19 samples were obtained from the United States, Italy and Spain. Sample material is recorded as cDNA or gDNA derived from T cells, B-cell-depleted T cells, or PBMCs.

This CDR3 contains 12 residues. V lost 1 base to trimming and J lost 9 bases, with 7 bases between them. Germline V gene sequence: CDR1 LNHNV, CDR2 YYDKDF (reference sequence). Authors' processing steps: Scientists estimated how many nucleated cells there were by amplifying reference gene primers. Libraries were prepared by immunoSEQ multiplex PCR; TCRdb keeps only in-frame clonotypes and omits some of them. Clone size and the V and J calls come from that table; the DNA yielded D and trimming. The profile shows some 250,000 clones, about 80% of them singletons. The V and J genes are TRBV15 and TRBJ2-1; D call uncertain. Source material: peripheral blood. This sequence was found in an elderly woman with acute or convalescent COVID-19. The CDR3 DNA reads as TGTGCCACCAGCAGAGCTGGCAGTGAGCAGTTCTTC. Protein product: CATSRAGSEQFF.